This passage covers 22 T cell receptor beta chains from one sample sequenced in a study of T cells in Graves' hyperthyroidism and ophthalmopathy. Amplification of TCR beta CDR3 regions used RNA as the template. When the TCR CDR3 underwent first-round RT-PCR, the HTBI primer set was used. TCRdb ran MiXCR on the multiplex PCR reads and lists one entry per CDR3 protein. The table lists a few hundred thousand distinct CDR3 sequences, approximately 14% of them singletons. Sequenced material: blood. All receptors derive from a woman in her 30s with Graves' hyperthyroidism.

A few counts support this clonotype. V is TRBV6-5 and J is TRBJ2-4; 11 nucleotides match TRBD2. This CDR3 has 20 residues. V was pared by 2 bases and J by 0 bases, with 12 bases of the junction left unmatched. Looked up from germline, CDR1 is MNHEY and CDR2 is SVGAGI. CDR3 nucleotides: TGTGCCAGCAGTTACCGCCGGGAACTAGCGGGGGAAGTAGCCAAAAACATTCAGTACTTC. Translating gives CASSYRRELAGEVAKNIQYF.

This clonotype has more than one count but fewer than ten. This may stem from a read error, because a much larger clone lies one nucleotide away. V usage is TRBV30 and J usage is TRBJ1-2, with D unresolved. Germline assignment: CDR1 GTSNPN and CDR2 SVGIG (reference sequence). The CDR3 contains 12 residues. CDR3 coding DNA: TGTGCCTGGACCGGGAGCCTCTATGGCTACGCCTTC. Translation gives CAWTGSLYGYAF.

This clonotype has just a few counts. The J gene is TRBJ2-1, the V gene TRBV20-1; unclear D gene. The germline V and J ends were trimmed by 1 base and 2 bases, with 12 bases remaining between them. This CDR3 comprises 15 residues. CDR1 is DFQATT and CDR2 is SNEGSKA in the germline V gene (reference sequence). The CDR3 DNA reads as TGCAGTGCTAGAGCTCTTATCGCACCCTACAATGAGCAGTTCTTC. It specifies CSARALIAPYNEQFF.

This clonotype was found many times. The genes are TRBV12-3 or TRBV12-4 and TRBJ1-5; TRBD1 aligns across 8 bases. V dropped 0 bases and J dropped 4; count of bases not matched to a gene: 8. This CDR3 is built from 17 residues. CDR3: CASSLAFGQGGNQPQHF. The CDR3 DNA is TGTGCCAGCAGTTTAGCGTTCGGACAGGGAGGGAATCAGCCCCAGCATTTT.

In this sample, this clonotype turned up many times. This chain links TRBV5-1 with TRBJ2-2; D is ambiguous. The V gene's germline CDR1 is SGHRS and CDR2 YFSETQ. The CDR3 loop spans 16 amino acids. The V end was cut by 0 bases, the J end by 0 bases, with 9 bases between. The CDR3 DNA reads TGCGCCAGCAGCTTGGCCCCCCCCCCGAACACCGGGGAGCTGTTTTTT. Its translation: CASSLAPPPNTGELFF. The whole variable domain, remainder taken from reference TRBV5-1 and TRBJ2-2, is KAGVTQTPRYLIKTRGQQVTLSCSPISGHRSVSWYQQTPGQGLQFLFEYFSETQRNKGNFPGRFSGRQFSNSRSEMNVSTLELGDSALYLCASSLAPPPNTGELFFGEGSRLTVL.

This clonotype was counted ten times or more. This chain joins TRBV30 and TRBJ2-3, with 11 bases lining up with TRBD2. Losses at the gene ends were 3 bases for V and 5 bases for J; bases not matched to a gene: 10. The CDR3 runs 16 residues. Germline V gene lookup returns CDR1 GTSNPN and CDR2 SVGIG (reference sequence). As DNA, the CDR3 is TGTGCCTGGAGCGGCGGACTAGCGGGTTGGGGAGATACGCAGTATTTT. It yields the protein CAWSGGLAGWGDTQYF.

The V gene is TRBV9, the J gene TRBJ2-1, with TRBD1 identical over 7 bases. Unmatched junction bases numbered 4, after V lost 0 bases and J lost 7 bases. This CDR3 comprises 14 residues. Germline CDR1 and CDR2: SGDLS and YYNGEE. CDR3 coding DNA: TGTGCCAGCAGCGTAGCTCCCAGGGGGAATGAGCAGTTCTTC. It translates to CASSVAPRGNEQFF.

The sample holds a few counts of this clonotype. CDR3: CASRPPDSYEQYF. In DNA form, the CDR3 reads TGTGCCAGCAGGCCGCCCGACAGTTACGAGCAGTACTTC. The chain carries TRBV12-3 or TRBV12-4 and TRBJ2-7; D perhaps matches TRBD1 (5 bases). This CDR3 region has 13 residues. The V end lost 6 bases, the J end lost 4 bases, and 13 bases lay between the germline ends.

Ten or more counts support this clonotype. V is TRBV7-8 and J is TRBJ1-1; D unresolved. CDR3 length: 14 residues. The V end was cut by 4 bases, the J end by 8 bases, with 17 bases between. In germline, CDR1 is SGHVS, CDR2 FQNEAQ. DNA of the CDR3: TGTGCCAGCAGCTCCGGGTTCGGCTGGACGGAAGCTTTCTTT. This gives the protein CASSSGFGWTEAFF.

The chain joins TRBV7-2 to TRBJ2-1; possible D gene TRBD1, 6 bases. Looked up from germline, CDR1 is SGHTA and CDR2 is FQGNSA. The CDR3 is made up of 13 amino acids. The ends were cut back, 8 bases at V and 5 bases at J, with 13 bases in the middle. The chain's CDR3 is CASSGQLNNEQFF. CDR3 bases: TGTGCCAGCTCTGGACAGCTTAACAATGAGCAGTTCTTC.

This clonotype was seen a single time. The chain couples TRBV4-1 to TRBJ1-5, with D maybe TRBD1 (5 bases). The V gene's germline CDR1 is MGHRA and CDR2 YSYEKL. Trimming removed 1 base at V and 0 bases at J, with 10 bases between. The CDR3 has 16 residues. CDR3 in DNA: TGCGCCAGCAGCCAAGGAACAGGACTTAGCAATCAGCCCCAGCATTTT. Translating gives CASSQGTGLSNQPQHF.

The chain has TRBV20-1 and TRBJ2-7; 12 nucleotides align to TRBD2. This CDR3 is 17 amino acids long. The trim removed 0 bases at V and 4 bases at J, leaving 10 bases unmatched. The germline CDR1 and CDR2 sequences are DFQATT and SNEGSKA (reference sequence). The CDR3 loop reads CSARELKLAGGRYEQYF. The CDR3 DNA reads as TGCAGTGCTAGAGAGCTCAAGCTAGCGGGAGGGCGGTACGAGCAGTACTTC.

This clonotype was seen more than once but under ten times. The chain joins TRBV9 to TRBJ2-5; no reliable D call. The CDR3 covers 14 residues. Germline loops: CDR1 SGDLS, CDR2 YYNGEE. With 0 bases removed from V and 0 bases from J, the gap between germline ends came to 6 bases. The CDR3 DNA follows: TGTGCCAGCAGCGTAGAATGGGACCAAGAGACCCAGTACTTC. Translating gives CASSVEWDQETQYF.

This clonotype was detected only a few times. This chain joins TRBV9 and TRBJ2-3; 7 bases are shared with TRBD2. This CDR3 is built from 16 residues. V lost 0 bases, J lost 1 base, and 5 bases stayed unmatched. Germline loops: CDR1 SGDLS, CDR2 YYNGEE. The DNA for the CDR3 is TGTGCCAGCAGCGTAGGCGGGAGTCCTCGCACAGATACGCAGTATTTT. This gives the protein CASSVGGSPRTDTQYF.

This clonotype showed up many times. V is TRBV27 and J is TRBJ1-1; 11 bases match TRBD1. This CDR3 is 16 amino acids long. V shed 7 bases and J 4 bases; nucleotides not matched to a gene: 11. The germline gives CDR1 MNHEY, CDR2 SMNVEV (reference sequence). DNA for the CDR3: TGTGCCAGCAATCCCCTCGGGACAGGGGGAGCCACTGAAGCTTTCTTT. This encodes CASNPLGTGGATEAFF.

A few counts support this clonotype. A much more abundant neighbour one base away suggests this may be a read error. V usage is TRBV5-1 and J usage is TRBJ2-1, with 7 bases fitting TRBD2. J gave up 12 bases and V 2 bases, and 11 bases lay outside the gene matches. The CDR3 extends over 14 amino acids. Germline V CDR1 and CDR2: SGHRS, YFSETQ. The CDR3 region is CASSFQLSGEGQFF. In DNA, the CDR3 is TGCGCCAGCAGCTTCCAATTGTCCGGGGAGGGGCAGTTCTTC.

This clonotype was detected many times. V gene TRBV2 combines with J gene TRBJ2-7; 11 bases are a match to TRBD2. CDR3 size: 14 residues. V gave up 5 bases and J gave up 1 base; unmatched junction bases: 1. Germline CDR1 reads SNHLY; CDR2 reads FYNNEI. The chain's CDR3 is CASSIAGGSYEQYF. DNA for the CDR3: TGTGCCAGCAGTATAGCGGGAGGGTCCTACGAGCAGTACTTC. The full variable domain, completed using reference TRBV2 and TRBJ2-7, is EPEVTQTPSHQVTQMGQEVILRCVPISNHLYFYWYRQILGQKVEFLVSFYNNEISEKSEIFDDQFSVERPDGSNFTLKIRSTKLEDSAMYFCASSIAGGSYEQYFGPGTRLTVT.

This clonotype was counted at least ten times. The rearrangement joins TRBV28 to TRBJ1-5; TRBD1 is a possible D gene (5 bases). The V and J ends lost 7 bases and 4 bases respectively, with 11 bases between them. This CDR3 is 13 amino acids long. Germline V lookup: CDR1 MDHEN, CDR2 SYDVKM. CDR3 residues: CASTLGGNQPQHF. CDR3 coding DNA: TGTGCCAGCACCCTCGGGGGGAATCAGCCCCAGCATTTT.

This clonotype appeared a few times. The rearrangement links TRBV27 to TRBJ2-6; TRBD1 agrees at 8 bases. The J segment lost 2 bases and the V segment lost 5 bases, leaving 8 bases of the junction unmatched. This CDR3 spans 17 amino acids. In germline, CDR1 is MNHEY, CDR2 SMNVEV (reference sequence). The CDR3 sequence: CASSPTTGVPGANVLTF. The CDR3 bases are TGTGCCAGCAGTCCCACGACAGGGGTCCCTGGGGCCAACGTCCTGACTTTC.

This clonotype occurred a few times. The chain is built from TRBV20-1 and TRBJ1-2; D is possibly TRBD1 (5 bases). The CDR3 spans 15 residues. Germline CDR1 reads DFQATT; CDR2 reads SNEGSKA (reference sequence). V was clipped by 0 bases and J by 5 bases, with 16 bases between them. The CDR3 DNA sequence: TGCAGTGCTAGAGAAGGGGCAGGTTGGGAGTATGGCTACACCTTC. Protein product: CSAREGAGWEYGYTF.

This clonotype was seen repeatedly, ten times or more. V and J are TRBV11-2 and TRBJ2-2; TRBD2 matches at 7 bases. The V gene's germline CDR1 is SGHAT and CDR2 FQNNGV. V shed 4 bases, J shed 1 base, and the junction held 12 bases outside the gene matches. The CDR3 is 18 amino acids. CDR3 nucleotides: TGTGCCAGCAGCTCACCTCTTAGAGGGACTATGAACACCGGGGAGCTGTTTTTT. This encodes CASSSPLRGTMNTGELFF.

The chain has TRBV6-2 or TRBV6-3 and TRBJ2-7; no clear D gene. Per germline, CDR1 MNHEY and CDR2 SVGEGT. The CDR3 spans 14 residues. The V end lost 2 bases, the J end lost 0 bases, and 8 bases lay between the germline ends. CDR3 sequence reads: CASSYMGSSYEQYF. CDR3 nucleotides: TGTGCCAGCAGTTACATGGGCAGCTCCTACGAGCAGTACTTC.